These 5 T cell receptor beta chains came from one sample sequenced in a study of shared clonotypes between healthy human individuals. This table comes from immunoSEQ multiplex PCR, and its TCRdb copy is limited to in-frame clones, with some not included. This table holds approximately 710,000 clones, about 92% found once. The sequenced sample consisted of memory CD8+ T cells from PBMCs. The subset is: CD45RO+ cells pooled with CCR7-negative TemRA cells. Receptors were obtained from a young man in good health. Some clones in this sample may be carry-over from other donors' samples.

The chain combines TRBV9 with TRBJ1-3; D unclear. CDR3 length equals 11 residues. Germline V lookup: CDR1 SGDLS, CDR2 YYNGEE. CDR3 sequence: CGSGSGNTIYF. CDR3 coding DNA: TGTGGGTCGGGTTCTGGAAACACCATATATTTT.

This chain joins TRBV10-3 and TRBJ2-2, with 10 bases identical to TRBD2. V shed 0 bases and J 8 bases; nucleotides not matched to a gene: 3. The CDR3 runs 15 residues. Germline V gene lookup returns CDR1 ENHRY and CDR2 SYGVKD. The CDR3 reads CAISESASGRGELFF. CDR3 DNA sequence: TGTGCCATCAGTGAGTCGGCTAGCGGGAGAGGGGAGCTGTTTTTT.

CDR3 coding DNA: TGTGCCAGCAGGGACAGGGTCGGGGGCTACACCTTC. Its protein product is CASRDRVGGYTF. The chain has TRBV27 and TRBJ1-2, with 8 bases fitting TRBD1. Germline CDR1 reads MNHEY; CDR2 reads SMNVEV (reference sequence). Unmatched junction bases numbered 5, after V lost 6 bases and J lost 8 bases. The CDR3 covers 12 residues.

This sequence joins TRBV29-1 and TRBJ2-3, with 9 positions matching TRBD2. CDR1 is SQVTM and CDR2 is ANQGSEA in the germline V gene. The CDR3 is 15 residues long. The trim removed 4 bases at V and 2 bases at J, leaving 7 bases unmatched. The DNA of the CDR3 is TGCAGCGTTGCAGGCGGGAGGGGGTTCACAGATACGCAGTATTTT. Its protein product is CSVAGGRGFTDTQYF.

This clone was observed once. The chain couples TRBV15 to TRBJ2-7, with a tentative D call TRBD1 (6 bases). Trimming cost V 1 base and J 5 bases, with 9 bases left between them. The CDR3 runs 13 residues. The germline V gene has CDR1 LNHNV and CDR2 YYDKDF (reference sequence). The CDR3: CATSRARGHEQYF. Here the CDR3 DNA reads TGTGCCACCAGCAGAGCCAGGGGTCACGAGCAGTACTTC.